This T cell receptor (beta chain) was found in a study of cytomegalovirus exposure and HLA in healthy donors. The overall study: The early release's HLA-typed donors yielded some 85 million unique TCRs.

Turning to this clone: The antigen remains unidentified.

The CDR3 contains 15 residues. Study-level points and caveats: Cytomegalovirus association was assigned to over 150 TCR beta chains.

PCR primers comprised 60 Vbeta and 13 Jbeta primers. This table comes from immunoSEQ multiplex PCR, and its TCRdb copy is limited to in-frame clones, with some not included. The sample yields approximately 150,000 clones, under 85% seen once. This chain links TRBV21-1 with TRBJ2-7; the D call in the table, TRBD2, was not verified against the DNA. TRBV21-1 is flagged as a pseudogene. The TCR was taken from a man aged 45-60 years in good health and CMV-seropositive. Sequencing input: PBMCs. The CDR3 DNA reads TGTGCCAGCAGCAAAGGCGTTAGCAGTCACTACGAGCAGTACTTC. Protein sequence: CASSKGVSSHYEQYF.